Each of the 7 T cell receptor beta chains below was sequenced from the same sample in a study of a mutant IDH1 vaccine in newly diagnosed glioma. Indicated time point: week 23, last vaccination. One vaccine dose held 300 ug of mutant IDH1 20-mer peptide and came with topical imiquimod. TCRdb keeps only in-frame clones here, not all; method: immunoSEQ multiplex PCR. Of fewer than 35,000 clones detected, over 75% appear once; the ten largest clones hold approximately 2.3%. Antigens of these TCRs are unknown. The sample consisted of PBMCs, taken from a glioma patient whose treatment included an IDH1 peptide vaccine. Receptors were obtained from a man between 35 and 55 years old with glioma.

This chain connects TRBV28 to TRBJ2-5; 10 bases match TRBD1. The J segment lost 5 bases and the V segment lost 5 bases, leaving 5 bases of the junction unmatched. This CDR3 spans 14 amino acids. Germline V gives CDR1 MDHEN, CDR2 SYDVKM. CDR3 sequence: CASSQTGGWETQYF. Written as DNA, the CDR3 is TGTGCCAGCAGTCAGACAGGGGGCTGGGAGACCCAGTACTTC.

In this sample, this clone turned up once. The chain recombines TRBV7-6 with TRBJ1-3; D call uncertain. The germline gives CDR1 SGHVS, CDR2 FNYEAQ. CDR3 length equals 18 residues. V dropped 4 bases and J dropped 0 bases, with 19 bases sitting between them. The CDR3, as DNA: TGTGCCAGCAGCTCACCCCGGGCTCATATTCTCTCTGGAAACACCATATATTTT. This encodes CASSSPRAHILSGNTIYF. Together with reference TRBV7-6 and TRBJ1-3, the CDR3 gives the full variable domain: GAGVSQSPRYKVTKRGQDVALRCDPISGHVSLYWYRQALGQGPEFLTYFNYEAQQDKSGLPNDRFSAERPEGSISTLTIQRTEQRDSAMYRCASSSPRAHILSGNTIYFGEGSWLTVV.

The chain employs TRBV7-2 and TRBJ2-1; the match to TRBD2 covers 7 bases. The CDR3 sequence is 15 residues long. V trimming: 3 bases; J trimming: 6 bases; junction bases outside the gene matches: 8. Germline CDR1 SGHTA, CDR2 FQGNSA. The CDR3, as DNA: TGTGCCAGCAGCTTCCTCGTTTCGGGGGGCAATGAGCAGTTCTTC. This codes for CASSFLVSGGNEQFF.

The chain carries TRBV10-3 and TRBJ1-5; the D gene is possibly TRBD1 (6 bases). This CDR3 spans 14 amino acids. V was pared by 3 bases and J by 5 bases, with 11 bases between. From germline, CDR1 is ENHRY and CDR2 SYGVKD. The CDR3 nucleotides read TGTGCCATCAGTGAAGTCCAGGGGTATCAGCCCCAGCATTTT. It is translated as CAISEVQGYQPQHF.

Only one count was recorded for this clone. This chain links TRBV29-1 with TRBJ1-2; D is perhaps TRBD1 (6 bases). The CDR3 runs 15 residues. CDR1 and CDR2 from the germline V gene are SQVTM and ANQGSEA. V was pared by 2 bases and J by 6 bases, with 19 bases between. CDR3 residues: CSVERDNGVDNGYTF. The CDR3 DNA reads TGCAGCGTTGAAAGGGACAATGGGGTTGATAATGGCTACACCTTC. The full variable domain, its missing parts supplied by reference TRBV29-1 and TRBJ1-2, is SAVISQKPSRDICQRGTSLTIQCQVDSQVTMMFWYRQQPGQSLTLIATANQGSEATYESGFVIDKFPISRPNLTFSTLTVSNMSPEDSSIYLCSVERDNGVDNGYTFGSGTRLTVV.

In nucleotides, the CDR3 is TGCGCCAGCGCAACCAGGTTCGGTCAGCCCCAGCATTTT. It is translated as CASATRFGQPQHF. The V gene is TRBV4-1, the J gene TRBJ1-5; D not certain. The CDR3 consists of 13 residues. Looked up from germline, CDR1 is MGHRA and CDR2 is YSYEKL. V was cut by 8 bases and J by 6 bases, with 14 bases left in between.

The chain has TRBV28 and TRBJ1-2; perhaps TRBD1 as D (5 bases). Trimming left V 2 bases short and J 7 bases short, with 17 bases between. CDR1 MDHEN and CDR2 SYDVKM come from the germline V gene. CDR3 length: 15 residues. The CDR3 sequence: CASSLTRVVFGGYTF. Here the CDR3 DNA reads TGTGCCAGCAGTTTAACCAGGGTGGTATTCGGTGGCTACACCTTC.